This TCR beta chain was documented in a study of Graves' ophthalmopathy and Graves' hyperthyroidism. A single count supports this clonotype. Using RNA transcripts, the TCR beta CDR3 regions were amplified. Amplification began with first-round RT-PCR using HTBI primers, then second-round multiplex PCR was performed. Using its own MiXCR run on the multiplex PCR reads, TCRdb lists one record per CDR3 protein. This table has around 1,200,000 distinct CDR3 sequences, around a third appearing once. Input material: peripheral blood or thyroid tissue (not recorded which). The receptor's source is an adult man with Graves' hyperthyroidism.

The CDR3 is CASAGDSNSNQPQHF. CDR3 DNA sequence: TGTGCCAGCGCCGGAGACAGCAATAGCAATCAGCCCCAGCATTTT. The chain employs TRBV7-9 and TRBJ1-5; D is perhaps TRBD1 (5 bases). The CDR3 has 15 amino acids. V was trimmed by 8 bases and J by 0 bases, leaving 14 bases between them. The germline gives CDR1 SEHNR, CDR2 FQNEAQ (reference sequence).